This TCR beta chain was documented in a study of blood T cells in healthy people across ages. Study results and caveats: Measured against age, TCR beta diversity per million T cells decreased in a roughly linear manner.

The people who gave samples were healthy Caucasians from Russia, aged about 6 to 100. Total RNA, at least 5 micrograms per sample, was extracted from PBMCs. A second PCR of roughly 7 to 11 cycles used a sample-barcoded 5' primer and a J-beta primer mix. Researchers report that a template-switch adaptor with 12 random nucleotides tagged each cDNA molecule. MiXCR, run by TCRdb on the 5' RACE reads, gives a single entry per CDR3 protein. The repertoire holds 600,000 or so distinct CDR3 sequences, with around 31% as singletons. There are many counts of this clonotype. Its antigen is not known. The clonotype was recovered from a woman of 80 years or more in good health. The sequencing input was blood.

CDR3 region: CASSQVAGGPQYF. CDR3 DNA: TGTGCCAGCAGCCAAGTAGCGGGGGGGCCACAGTACTTC. This chain links TRBV3-1 with TRBJ2-4; the match to TRBD2 covers 11 bases. The germline CDR1 and CDR2 sequences are LGHDT and YNNKEL (reference sequence). V dropped 1 base and J dropped 13; count of bases not matched to a gene: 3. This CDR3 contains 13 residues.